This entry features one T cell receptor (beta chain) sequence. The data are from a study of cytomegalovirus exposure and HLA in healthy donors. Study-wide background: An earlier analysis identified fewer than 130 million unique TCR beta sequences in about 190 million T cells.

The PCR employed 60 Vbeta primers together with 13 Jbeta primers. Sequenced by immunoSEQ multiplex PCR; TCRdb stores in-frame clones only, minus some. The sample contains approximately 150,000 clones, over 60% of which appear only once. The sequence came from a woman aged 18-30 years in good health and CMV-seronegative. Material for sequencing was PBMCs.

Here the CDR3 DNA reads TGTGCCAGCAGCTATAGCGGGGGAATAAATGAGCAGTTCTTC. Protein sequence: CASSYSGGINEQFF. The chain recombines TRBV7-3 with TRBJ2-1; 9 bases are a match to TRBD2. With V trimmed by 4 bases and J by 7 bases, 5 bases remained unmatched. The CDR3 runs 14 residues. Germline V lookup: CDR1 SGHTA, CDR2 FQGTGA.